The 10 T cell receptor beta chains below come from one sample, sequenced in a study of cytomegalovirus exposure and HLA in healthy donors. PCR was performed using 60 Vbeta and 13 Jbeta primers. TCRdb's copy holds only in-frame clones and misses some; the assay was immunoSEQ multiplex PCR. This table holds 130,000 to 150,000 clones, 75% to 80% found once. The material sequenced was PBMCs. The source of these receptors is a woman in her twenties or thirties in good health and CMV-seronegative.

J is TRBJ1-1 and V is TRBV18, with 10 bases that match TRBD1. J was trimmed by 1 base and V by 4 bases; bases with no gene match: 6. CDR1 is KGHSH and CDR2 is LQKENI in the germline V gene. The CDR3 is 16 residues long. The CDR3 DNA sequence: TGTGCCAGCTCACTACAGGGACAGGGGACGAACACTGAAGCTTTCTTT. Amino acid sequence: CASSLQGQGTNTEAFF. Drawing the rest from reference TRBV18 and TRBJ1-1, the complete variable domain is NAGVMQNPRHLVRRRGQEARLRCSPMKGHSHVYWYRQLPEEGLKFMVYLQKENIIDESGMPKERFSAEFPKEGPSILRIQQVVRGDSAAYFCASSLQGQGTNTEAFFGQGTRLTVV.

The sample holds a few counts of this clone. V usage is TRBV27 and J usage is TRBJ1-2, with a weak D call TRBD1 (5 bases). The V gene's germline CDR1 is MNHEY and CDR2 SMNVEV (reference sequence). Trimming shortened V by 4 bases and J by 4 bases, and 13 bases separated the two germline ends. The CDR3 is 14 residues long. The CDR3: CASSSFGGGYGYTF. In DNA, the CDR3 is TGTGCCAGCAGTTCGTTCGGGGGTGGCTATGGCTACACCTTC.

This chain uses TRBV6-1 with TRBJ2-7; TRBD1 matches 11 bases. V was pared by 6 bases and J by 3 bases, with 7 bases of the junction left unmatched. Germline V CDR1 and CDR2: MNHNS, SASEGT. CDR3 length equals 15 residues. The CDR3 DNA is TGTGCCAGCAGAACTACCGGGACAGGGGGCTACGAGCAGTACTTC. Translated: CASRTTGTGGYEQYF.

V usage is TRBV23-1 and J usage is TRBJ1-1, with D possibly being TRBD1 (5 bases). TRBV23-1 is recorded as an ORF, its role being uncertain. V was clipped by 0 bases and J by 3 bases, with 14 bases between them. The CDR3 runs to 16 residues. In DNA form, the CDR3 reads TGCGCCAGCAGTCAATCGTCAGGGAACGCGGACACTGAAGCTTTCTTT. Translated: CASSQSSGNADTEAFF.

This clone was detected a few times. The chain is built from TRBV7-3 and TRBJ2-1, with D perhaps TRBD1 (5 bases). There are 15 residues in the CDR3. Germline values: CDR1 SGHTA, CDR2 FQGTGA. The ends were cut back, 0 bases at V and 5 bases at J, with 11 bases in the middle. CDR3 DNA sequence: TGTGCCAGCAGCTTAACTGGTTGGGGCAACAATGAGCAGTTCTTC. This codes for CASSLTGWGNNEQFF. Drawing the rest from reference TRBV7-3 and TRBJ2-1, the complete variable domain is GAGVSQTPSNKVTEKGKYVELRCDPISGHTALYWYRQSLGQGPEFLIYFQGTGAADDSGLPNDRFFAVRPEGSVSTLKIQRTERGDSAVYLCASSLTGWGNNEQFFGPGTRLTVL.

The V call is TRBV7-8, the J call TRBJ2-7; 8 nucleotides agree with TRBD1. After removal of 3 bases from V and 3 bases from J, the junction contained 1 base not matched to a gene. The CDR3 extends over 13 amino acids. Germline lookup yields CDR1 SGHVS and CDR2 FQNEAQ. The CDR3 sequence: CASSLGQVYEQYF. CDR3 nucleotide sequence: TGTGCCAGCAGCTTGGGACAGGTCTACGAGCAGTACTTC.

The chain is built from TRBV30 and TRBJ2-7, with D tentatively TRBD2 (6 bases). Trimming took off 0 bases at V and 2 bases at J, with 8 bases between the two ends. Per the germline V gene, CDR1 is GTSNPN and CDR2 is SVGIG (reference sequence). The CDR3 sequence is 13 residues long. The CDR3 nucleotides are TGTGCCTGGAGTGTCGGGGGAACCTACGAGCAGTACTTC. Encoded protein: CAWSVGGTYEQYF.

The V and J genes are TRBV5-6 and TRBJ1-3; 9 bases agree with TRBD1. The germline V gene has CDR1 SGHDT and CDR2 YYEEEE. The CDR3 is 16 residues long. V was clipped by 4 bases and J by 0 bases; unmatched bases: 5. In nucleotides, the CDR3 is TGTGCCAGCAGCCGGACAGGGGTAAACTCTGGAAACACCATATATTTT. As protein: CASSRTGVNSGNTIYF.

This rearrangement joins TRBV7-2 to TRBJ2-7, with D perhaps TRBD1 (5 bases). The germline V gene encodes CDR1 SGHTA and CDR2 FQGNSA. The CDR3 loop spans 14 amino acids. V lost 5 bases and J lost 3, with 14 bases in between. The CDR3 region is CASSPVGADYEQYF. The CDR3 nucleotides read TGTGCCAGCAGCCCCGTTGGGGCGGACTACGAGCAGTACTTC.

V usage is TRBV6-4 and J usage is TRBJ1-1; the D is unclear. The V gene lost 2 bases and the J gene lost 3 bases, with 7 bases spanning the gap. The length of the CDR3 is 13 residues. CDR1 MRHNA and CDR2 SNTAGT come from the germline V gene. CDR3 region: CASSDRQDTEAFF. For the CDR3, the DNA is TGTGCCAGCAGTGACCGCCAGGACACTGAAGCTTTCTTT.